This note documents a single TCR beta chain sequence. This sample was taken from a study of blood T cell repertoires in COVID-19. Study overall: Some COVID-19 samples were acute and others convalescent; all came from the United States, Italy and Spain. Sources were T cells, B-cell-depleted T cells, or PBMCs; the material itself was cDNA or gDNA.

Germline V lookup: CDR1 WNHNN, CDR2 SYGVQD (reference sequence). The CDR3 sequence is 12 residues long. Trimming took off 0 bases at V and 10 bases at J, with 9 bases between the two ends. Methods used by the authors: Reference gene primer amplification gave nucleated cell count estimates. Assay: immunoSEQ multiplex PCR; the TCRdb copy retains only in-frame clones and omits some. V and J calls and clone size follow that table, whereas D and trimming were derived from the DNA. Seen here are over 90,000 clones, 65% to 85% observed once, and the top ten hold roughly 4.4%. The specimen was peripheral blood. The clonotype comes from a man in his sixties with acute or convalescent COVID-19. The chain uses TRBV10-1 and TRBJ2-5, with D unclear. CDR3 residues: CASSESSGGQYF. CDR3 bases: TGCGCCAGCAGTGAGTCGTCGGGTGGCCAGTACTTC.